This entry lists 24 T cell receptor beta chains sequenced from one sample in a study of identifying expanded T cells in peripheral blood. TCRdb's table, derived via immunoSEQ multiplex PCR, lists solely in-frame clones and lacks some. The sample records some 76,000 clones, roughly 88% being singletons. What was sequenced was blood. The receptors derive from a person aged 18 to 75 in good health.

The chain recombines TRBV5-6 with TRBJ1-1, with TRBD1 identical over 7 bases. V was clipped by 2 bases and J by 8 bases; unmatched bases: 6. Germline CDR1 is SGHDT and CDR2 is YYEEEE. CDR3 length: 13 residues. The CDR3 region has the DNA TGTGCCAGCAGCTTACGAGGGGGCATAGAAGCTTTCTTT. Protein product: CASSLRGGIEAFF. The entire variable domain, with the rest obtained from reference TRBV5-6 and TRBJ1-1, is as follows: DAGVTQSPTHLIKTRGQQVTLRCSPKSGHDTVSWYQQALGQGPQFIFQYYEEEERQRGNFPDRFSGHQFPNYSSELNVNALLLGDSALYLCASSLRGGIEAFFGQGTRLTVV.

The chain uses TRBV2 and TRBJ2-7; 8 bases agree with TRBD1. Germline trimming cut 1 base from V and 3 bases from J; bases unmatched to any gene: 5. The CDR3 is 15 amino acids. The V gene's germline CDR1 is SNHLY and CDR2 FYNNEI. The CDR3 is CASSEGQGAYYEQYF. In DNA, the CDR3 is TGTGCCAGCAGTGAAGGGCAGGGGGCCTACTACGAGCAGTACTTC.

The genes are TRBV2 and TRBJ2-5, with D unresolved. The length of the CDR3 is 12 residues. From germline, CDR1 is SNHLY and CDR2 FYNNEI. V lost 6 bases and J lost 1, with 6 bases in between. The CDR3 sequence: CASRVSQETQYF. CDR3 coding DNA: TGTGCCAGCAGGGTCTCCCAAGAGACCCAGTACTTC. The variable domain in full, with the rest retrieved from reference TRBV2 and TRBJ2-5, is EPEVTQTPSHQVTQMGQEVILRCVPISNHLYFYWYRQILGQKVEFLVSFYNNEISEKSEIFDDQFSVERPDGSNFTLKIRSTKLEDSAMYFCASRVSQETQYFGPGTRLLVL.

About this clone itself: One end of the junction varies from germline; a read error may be responsible. The chain combines TRBV14 with TRBJ2-1; no firm D call. The CDR3 extends over 17 amino acids. Germline loops: CDR1 SGHDN, CDR2 FVKESK. CDR3 bases: TGTGCCAGCAGCCAAGCGATAAGGGCCCCTCCCTACTATGAGCAGTTCTTC. Residues: CASSQAIRAPPYYEQFF.

This CDR3 reads CASSLVTLAGGSETQYF. For the CDR3, the DNA is TGTGCCAGCAGCTTAGTAACCCTAGCGGGAGGGTCAGAGACCCAGTACTTC. J is TRBJ2-5 and V is TRBV7-9; 12 positions match TRBD2. V lost 1 base, J lost 4 bases, and 7 bases stayed unmatched. The CDR3 length is 17 residues. Germline V lookup: CDR1 SEHNR, CDR2 FQNEAQ (reference sequence).

This chain uses TRBV7-2 with TRBJ2-3; D perhaps matches TRBD2 (6 bases). The ends were cut back, 5 bases at V and 2 bases at J, with 14 bases in the middle. CDR1 is SGHTA, CDR2 FQGNSA, per germline. The CDR3 runs 15 residues. The CDR3 is CASSRSGLFTDTQYF. As DNA, the CDR3 is TGTGCCAGCAGCCGATCGGGACTCTTCACAGATACGCAGTATTTT.

This clone was found once. The chain is built from TRBV18 and TRBJ1-2, with 8 bases that match TRBD1. CDR1 KGHSH and CDR2 LQKENI come from the germline V gene. The CDR3 loop spans 16 amino acids. Trimming removed 2 bases from V and 4 bases from J; junction bases left unmatched: 9. The CDR3 protein is CASSPRVRTGSYGYTF. The CDR3 coding sequence is TGTGCCAGCTCACCAAGGGTACGGACAGGGTCCTATGGCTACACCTTC. The complete variable domain, with remaining parts taken from reference TRBV18 and TRBJ1-2, reads NAGVMQNPRHLVRRRGQEARLRCSPMKGHSHVYWYRQLPEEGLKFMVYLQKENIIDESGMPKERFSAEFPKEGPSILRIQQVVRGDSAAYFCASSPRVRTGSYGYTFGSGTRLTVV.

The sample holds a few counts of this clone. V gene TRBV30 combines with J gene TRBJ2-3; D is uncertain. Trimming left V 3 bases short and J 2 bases short, with 6 bases between. CDR3 length equals 12 residues. CDR1 and CDR2 from the germline V gene are GTSNPN and SVGIG (reference sequence). The CDR3 is CAWSRYTDTQYF. CDR3 sequence (DNA): TGTGCCTGGAGCAGGTACACAGATACGCAGTATTTT.

This chain connects TRBV7-2 to TRBJ1-1, with 9 bases identical to TRBD1. Germline-derived CDR1 and CDR2 are SGHTA and FQGNSA. V trimming: 5 bases; J trimming: 7 bases; junction bases outside the gene matches: 2. The CDR3 has 12 amino acids. CDR3 region: CASSGTGYEAFF. The CDR3 bases are TGTGCCAGCAGCGGGACAGGGTATGAAGCTTTCTTT.

J is TRBJ2-3 and V is TRBV4-1, with D tentatively TRBD2 (6 bases). Germline V gives CDR1 MGHRA, CDR2 YSYEKL. This CDR3 region has 14 residues. V was pared by 5 bases and J by 0 bases, with 9 bases between. Here the CDR3 reads CASSISGSTDTQYF. The CDR3 nucleotides read TGCGCCAGCAGCATAAGCGGGAGCACAGATACGCAGTATTTT.

This clone was recorded a few times. The chain carries TRBV5-4 and TRBJ2-7; TRBD1 matches 8 bases. From germline, CDR1 is SGHNT and CDR2 YYREEE (reference sequence). This CDR3 has 13 amino acids. J lost 7 bases, V lost 4 bases, and 7 bases had no gene match. CDR3 region: CASSVIGQGEQYF. As DNA, the CDR3 is TGTGCCAGCAGCGTTATCGGACAGGGAGAGCAGTACTTC. Full variable domain (rest looked up from reference TRBV5-4 and TRBJ2-7): ETGVTQSPTHLIKTRGQQVTLRCSSQSGHNTVSWYQQALGQGPQFIFQYYREEENGRGNFPPRFSGLQFPNYSSELNVNALELDDSALYLCASSVIGQGEQYFGPGTRLTVT.

Of note for this clone: Other nucleotide sequences from this sample produce the same CDR3. J is TRBJ2-5 and V is TRBV27; possibly TRBD2 for D (5 bases). Deletions cut 5 bases from V and 4 bases from J, with 5 bases between. The germline gives CDR1 MNHEY, CDR2 SMNVEV (reference sequence). The CDR3 totals 11 residues. In nucleotides, the CDR3 is TGTGCCAGCAGTGAGGGAGAGACCCAGTACTTC. Protein product: CASSEGETQYF.

The V call is TRBV11-2, the J call TRBJ2-1; 9 bases are a match to TRBD1. The germline V gene has CDR1 SGHAT and CDR2 FQNNGV. Trimming cost V 1 base and J 12 bases; bases outside gene matches: 10. This CDR3 spans 15 amino acids. CDR3 sequence (DNA): TGTGCCAGCAGCTTAGCCGGGACAGGGCAGTTATGGCAGTTCTTC. This translates into CASSLAGTGQLWQFF.

This clone turned up a few times. This chain links TRBV21-1 with TRBJ2-7. TRBV21-1 is marked as a pseudogene. The CDR3 has 13 amino acids. The CDR3 DNA reads TGTGCCAGCAAAATAGGGGGGCTGTACGAGCAGTACTTC. This gives the protein CASKIGGLYEQYF.

Turning to this clone: The junction departs from germline at one end; a sequencing error may be responsible. This chain links TRBV4-1 with TRBJ2-1, with 9 nucleotides matching TRBD1. The CDR3 is 13 amino acids. Germline loops: CDR1 MGHRA, CDR2 YSYEKL. CDR3 sequence: CASSPLTRDRVLF. CDR3 DNA sequence: TGCGCCAGCAGCCCACTCACCCGGGACAGGGTACTCTTC.

This clone was found once. The gene calls are TRBV9 and TRBJ2-7, with 9 bases matching TRBD2. The J segment lost 6 bases and the V segment lost 4 bases, leaving 5 bases of the junction unmatched. The CDR3 has 13 amino acids. Germline CDR1 SGDLS, CDR2 YYNGEE. CDR3 DNA sequence: TGTGCCAGCAGCCCCTGGACTAGCGCCGAGCAGTACTTC. This encodes CASSPWTSAEQYF.

This chain connects TRBV2 to TRBJ2-7; D remains unclear. In germline, CDR1 is SNHLY, CDR2 FYNNEI. With 8 bases removed from V and 4 bases from J, the gap between germline ends came to 15 bases. The CDR3 extends over 13 amino acids. The CDR3 bases are TGTGCCAGCGAAAATCCGGACCGGTACGAGCAGTACTTC. Residues: CASENPDRYEQYF.

This chain links TRBV7-9 with TRBJ2-1, with 9 nucleotides matching TRBD2. After removal of 7 bases from V and 8 bases from J, the junction contained 12 bases not matched to a gene. The CDR3 loop spans 15 amino acids. The germline gives CDR1 SEHNR, CDR2 FQNEAQ (reference sequence). The DNA for the CDR3 is TGTGCCAGCACCCCCCGGGCGGGAGGGCCCCATGAGCAGTTCTTC. This sequence encodes CASTPRAGGPHEQFF. Complete variable domain (other parts from reference TRBV7-9 and TRBJ2-1): DTGVSQNPRHKITKRGQNVTFRCDPISEHNRLYWYRQTLGQGPEFLTYFQNEAQLEKSRLLSDRFSAERPKGSFSTLEIQRTEQGDSAMYLCASTPRAGGPHEQFFGPGTRLTVL.

The sample holds a few counts of this clone. The chain joins TRBV30 to TRBJ1-2; possible D gene TRBD1, 6 bases. The V and J ends lost 4 bases and 7 bases respectively, with 22 bases between them. The CDR3 length is 15 residues. Germline CDR1 is GTSNPN and CDR2 is SVGIG (reference sequence). Written as DNA, the CDR3 is TGTGCCTGGACCTCGGGGGCCGGCGGTGGTGGTGGCTACACCTTC. Translation: CAWTSGAGGGGGYTF.

The V call is TRBV6-5, the J call TRBJ1-2; D not certain. This CDR3 spans 13 amino acids. V gave up 3 bases and J gave up 4 bases, with 9 bases separating them. Germline CDR1 is MNHEY and CDR2 is SVGAGI. The CDR3: CASSYSESYGYTF. The CDR3 nucleotides are TGTGCCAGCAGTTATTCCGAGTCCTATGGCTACACCTTC.

The chain links TRBV9 to TRBJ1-2, with 7 nucleotides matching TRBD1. The junction had 5 bases not matched to a gene; V was cut back by 0 bases and J by 3 bases. CDR3 length: 15 amino acids. The germline V gene encodes CDR1 SGDLS and CDR2 YYNGEE. The CDR3 here is CASSVAGTAHYGYTF. The CDR3 DNA sequence: TGTGCCAGCAGCGTAGCCGGGACAGCCCACTATGGCTACACCTTC.

The chain uses TRBV18 and TRBJ2-3; 9 bases fit TRBD2. J gave up 5 bases and V 3 bases, and 15 bases lay outside the gene matches. Germline assignment: CDR1 KGHSH and CDR2 LQKENI. The CDR3 runs to 18 residues. The CDR3 DNA reads TGTGCCAGCTCACCCCCGGGGCGCGGCGGGGGGGCCAAAGATACGCAGTATTTT. Protein: CASSPPGRGGGAKDTQYF.

The J gene is TRBJ1-1, the V gene TRBV14, with 7 bases identical to TRBD1. Germline V lookup: CDR1 SGHDN, CDR2 FVKESK. V dropped 4 bases and J dropped 5; count of bases not matched to a gene: 10. The CDR3 covers 15 residues. The CDR3 DNA is TGTGCCAGCAGCCGACATCAGGGGGTTGGGACTGAAGCTTTCTTT. The encoded protein is CASSRHQGVGTEAFF.

The chain has TRBV27 and TRBJ2-2, with D perhaps matching TRBD1 (6 bases). The ends were cut back, 6 bases at V and 1 base at J, with 18 bases in the middle. The CDR3 sequence is 17 residues long. Germline V CDR1 and CDR2: MNHEY, SMNVEV (reference sequence). In nucleotides, the CDR3 is TGTGCCAGCAGCCAAGGTTCGGAGACAGGGAACACCGGGGAGCTGTTTTTT. Residues: CASSQGSETGNTGELFF.